This record covers a single T cell receptor beta chain. The data derive from a study of blood T cell repertoires in COVID-19. Whole-study context: Whether acute or convalescent, the COVID-19 samples came from the United States, Italy and Spain. The cDNA or gDNA used as material had been derived from T cells, B-cell-depleted T cells, or PBMCs.

Profiled with immunoSEQ multiplex PCR; TCRdb holds only in-frame clones, not every one. Of 250,000 to 300,000 clones detected, 75% to 90% appear once; the ten largest clones hold 8% to 10%. Per the germline V gene, CDR1 is SGHAT and CDR2 is FQNNGV. The CDR3 is 15 residues long. The V segment lost 5 bases and the J segment 3 bases; nucleotides outside the gene matches: 5. Participants' reported clinical history set cohort assignment. Material for sequencing was PBMCs or T cells enriched from blood (not recorded which). The source of this sequence is a man in his forties who had recovered from COVID-19. The chain couples TRBV11-2 to TRBJ1-3; 9 bases are shared with TRBD1. CDR3 residues: CASSAHRGLGNTIYF. The CDR3 bases are TGTGCCAGCAGCGCCCACAGGGGGCTTGGAAACACCATATATTTT.